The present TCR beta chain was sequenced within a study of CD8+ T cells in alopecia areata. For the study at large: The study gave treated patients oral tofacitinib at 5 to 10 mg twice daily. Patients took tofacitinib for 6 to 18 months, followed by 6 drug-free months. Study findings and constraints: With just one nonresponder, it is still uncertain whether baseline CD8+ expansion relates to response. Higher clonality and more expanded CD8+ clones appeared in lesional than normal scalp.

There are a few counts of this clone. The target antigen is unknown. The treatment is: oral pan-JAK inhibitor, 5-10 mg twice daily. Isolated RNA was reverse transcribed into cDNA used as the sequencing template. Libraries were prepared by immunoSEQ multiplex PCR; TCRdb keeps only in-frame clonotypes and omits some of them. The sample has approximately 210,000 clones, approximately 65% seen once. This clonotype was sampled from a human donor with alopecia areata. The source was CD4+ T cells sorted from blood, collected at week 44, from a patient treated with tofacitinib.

DNA for the CDR3: TGCGCCAGCAGCTTGGGAGGGACTAGCGTCAATGAGCAGTTCTTC. It translates to CASSLGGTSVNEQFF. The chain uses TRBV5-1 and TRBJ2-1; TRBD2 matches 10 bases. With V trimmed by 0 bases and J by 6 bases, 3 bases remained unmatched. Germline CDR1 SGHRS, CDR2 YFSETQ. The CDR3 runs 15 residues.